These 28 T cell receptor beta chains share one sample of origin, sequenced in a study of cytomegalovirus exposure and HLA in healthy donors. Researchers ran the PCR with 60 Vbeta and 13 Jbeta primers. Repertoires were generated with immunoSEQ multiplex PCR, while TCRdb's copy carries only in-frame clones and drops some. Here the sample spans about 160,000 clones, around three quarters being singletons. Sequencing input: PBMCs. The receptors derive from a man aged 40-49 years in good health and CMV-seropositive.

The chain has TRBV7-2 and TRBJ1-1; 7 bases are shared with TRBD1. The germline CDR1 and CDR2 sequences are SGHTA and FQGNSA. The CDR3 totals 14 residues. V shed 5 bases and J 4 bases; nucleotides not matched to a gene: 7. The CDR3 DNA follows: TGTGCCAGCAGCGCGACAGGGTTGGTCACTGAAGCTTTCTTT. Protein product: CASSATGLVTEAFF.

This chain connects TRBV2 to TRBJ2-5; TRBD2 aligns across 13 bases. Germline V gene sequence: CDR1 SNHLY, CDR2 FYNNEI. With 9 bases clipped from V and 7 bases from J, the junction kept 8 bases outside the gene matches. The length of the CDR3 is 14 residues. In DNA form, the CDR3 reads TGTGCCAGGGGGACTAGCGGGGCCCAGGGGACCCAGTACTTC. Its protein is CARGTSGAQGTQYF.

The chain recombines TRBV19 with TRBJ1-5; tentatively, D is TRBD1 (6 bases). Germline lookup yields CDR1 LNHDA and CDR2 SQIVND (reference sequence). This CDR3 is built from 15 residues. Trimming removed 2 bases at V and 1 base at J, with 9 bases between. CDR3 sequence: CASSIRTVSNQPQHF. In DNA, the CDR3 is TGTGCCAGTAGTATACGGACAGTCAGCAATCAGCCCCAGCATTTT.

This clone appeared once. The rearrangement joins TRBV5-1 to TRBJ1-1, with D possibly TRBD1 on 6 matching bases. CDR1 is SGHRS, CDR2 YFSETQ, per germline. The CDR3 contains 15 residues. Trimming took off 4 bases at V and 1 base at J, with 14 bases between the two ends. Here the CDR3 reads CASSPNRAGNTEAFF. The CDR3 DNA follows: TGCGCCAGCAGCCCTAACAGGGCGGGGAACACTGAAGCTTTCTTT.

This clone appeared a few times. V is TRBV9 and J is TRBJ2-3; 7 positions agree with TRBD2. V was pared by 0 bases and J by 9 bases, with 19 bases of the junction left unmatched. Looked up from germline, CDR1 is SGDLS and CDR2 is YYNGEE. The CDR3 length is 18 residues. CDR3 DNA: TGTGCCAGCAGCGTAGCTGGTGAACTGGGACCCGGGGAGGGAACGCAGTATTTT. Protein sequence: CASSVAGELGPGEGTQYF.

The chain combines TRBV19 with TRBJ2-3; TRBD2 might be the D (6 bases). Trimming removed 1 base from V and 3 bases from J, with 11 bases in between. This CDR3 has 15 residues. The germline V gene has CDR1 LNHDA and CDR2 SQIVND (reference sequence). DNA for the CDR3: TGTGCCAGTAGTATAGTGGCGGGGATGACAGATACGCAGTATTTT. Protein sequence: CASSIVAGMTDTQYF.

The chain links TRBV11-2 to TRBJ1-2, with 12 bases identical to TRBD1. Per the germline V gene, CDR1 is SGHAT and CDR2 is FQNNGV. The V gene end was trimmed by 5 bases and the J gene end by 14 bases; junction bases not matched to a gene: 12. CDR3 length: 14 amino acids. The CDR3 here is CASSPRDRGPWKTF. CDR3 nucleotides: TGTGCCAGCAGCCCCCGGGACAGGGGGCCCTGGAAGACCTTC.

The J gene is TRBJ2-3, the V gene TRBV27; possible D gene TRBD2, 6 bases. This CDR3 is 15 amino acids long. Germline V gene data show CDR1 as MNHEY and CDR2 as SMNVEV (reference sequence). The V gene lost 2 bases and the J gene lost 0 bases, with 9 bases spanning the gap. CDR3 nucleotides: TGTGCCAGCAGTTTAGCGGGAACCAGCACAGATACGCAGTATTTT. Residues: CASSLAGTSTDTQYF.

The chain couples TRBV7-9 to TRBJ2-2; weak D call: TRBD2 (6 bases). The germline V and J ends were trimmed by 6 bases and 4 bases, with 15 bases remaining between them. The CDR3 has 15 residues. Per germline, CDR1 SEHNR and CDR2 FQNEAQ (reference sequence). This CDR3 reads CASSHKEGSTGELFF. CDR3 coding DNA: TGTGCCAGCAGTCATAAGGAGGGGTCCACCGGGGAGCTGTTTTTT.

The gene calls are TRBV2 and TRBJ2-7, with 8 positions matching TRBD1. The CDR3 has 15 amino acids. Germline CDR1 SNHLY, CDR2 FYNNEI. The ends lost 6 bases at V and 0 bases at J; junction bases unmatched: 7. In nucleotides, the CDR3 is TGTGCCAGCAGAGGACAGGGACCCCGCTCCTACGAGCAGTACTTC. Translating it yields CASRGQGPRSYEQYF.

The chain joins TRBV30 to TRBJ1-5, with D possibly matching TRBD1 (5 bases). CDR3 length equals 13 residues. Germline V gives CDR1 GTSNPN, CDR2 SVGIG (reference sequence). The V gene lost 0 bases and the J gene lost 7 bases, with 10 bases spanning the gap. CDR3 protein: CAWSVRGGQPQHF. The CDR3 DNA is TGTGCCTGGAGTGTACGGGGGGGGCAGCCCCAGCATTTT.

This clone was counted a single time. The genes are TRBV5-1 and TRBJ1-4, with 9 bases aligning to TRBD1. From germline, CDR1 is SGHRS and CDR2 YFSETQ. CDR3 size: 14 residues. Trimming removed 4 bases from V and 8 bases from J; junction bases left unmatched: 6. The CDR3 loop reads CASSQGQGDEKLFF. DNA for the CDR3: TGCGCCAGCAGCCAGGGACAGGGAGACGAAAAACTGTTTTTT.

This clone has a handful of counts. The CDR3 here is CASKPFPYEAQPQHF. For the CDR3, the DNA is TGTGCCAGTAAGCCGTTCCCTTATGAGGCTCAGCCCCAGCATTTT. V usage is TRBV19 and J usage is TRBJ1-5; D is ambiguous. CDR1 and CDR2 from the germline V gene are LNHDA and SQIVND (reference sequence). The CDR3 length is 15 residues. Deletions cut 7 bases from V and 6 bases from J, with 19 bases between.

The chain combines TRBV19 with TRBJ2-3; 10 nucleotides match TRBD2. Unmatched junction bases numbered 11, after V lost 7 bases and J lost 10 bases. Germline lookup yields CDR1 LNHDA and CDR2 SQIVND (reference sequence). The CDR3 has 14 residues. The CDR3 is CASKLSGGRAAQYF. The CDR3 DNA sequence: TGTGCCAGTAAACTTAGCGGGGGGAGGGCGGCGCAGTATTTT.

This CDR3 is CASTGQLEAFF. The CDR3 DNA reads TGTGCCAGCACTGGACAGCTTGAAGCTTTCTTT. The chain joins TRBV7-9 to TRBJ1-1, with D maybe TRBD1 (6 bases). V was cut by 7 bases and J by 7 bases, with 10 bases left in between. In germline, CDR1 is SEHNR, CDR2 FQNEAQ (reference sequence). The CDR3 extends over 11 amino acids.

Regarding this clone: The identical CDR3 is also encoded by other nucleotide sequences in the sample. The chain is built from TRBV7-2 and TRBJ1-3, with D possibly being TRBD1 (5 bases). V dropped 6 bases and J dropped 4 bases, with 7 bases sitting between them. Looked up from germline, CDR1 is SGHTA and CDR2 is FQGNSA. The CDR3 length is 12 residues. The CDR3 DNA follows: TGTGCCAGCAGGCCAGGGGGAAACACCATATATTTT. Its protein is CASRPGGNTIYF.

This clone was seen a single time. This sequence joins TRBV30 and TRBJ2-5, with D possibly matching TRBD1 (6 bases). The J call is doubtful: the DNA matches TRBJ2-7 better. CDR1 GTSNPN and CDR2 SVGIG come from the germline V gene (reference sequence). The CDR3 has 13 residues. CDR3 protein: CAWKRQGIYEQYF. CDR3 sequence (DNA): TGTGCCTGGAAGAGGCAGGGGATTTACGAGCAGTACTTC.

The CDR3 DNA sequence: TGTGCCAGCAGTTCAGGACAGTCCCAGCATTTT. Translated, it gives CASSSGQSQHF. The chain is built from TRBV27 and TRBJ1-5, with D perhaps matching TRBD1 (6 bases). The CDR3 contains 11 residues. V was pared by 4 bases and J by 11 bases, with 9 bases between. CDR1 and CDR2 (germline): MNHEY, SMNVEV (reference sequence).

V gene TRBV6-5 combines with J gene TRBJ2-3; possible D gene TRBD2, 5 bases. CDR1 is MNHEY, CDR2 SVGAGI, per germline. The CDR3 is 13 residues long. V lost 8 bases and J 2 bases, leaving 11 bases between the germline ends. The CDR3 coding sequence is TGTGCCAGCGGCCAGGAGGACACAGATACGCAGTATTTT. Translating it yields CASGQEDTDTQYF.

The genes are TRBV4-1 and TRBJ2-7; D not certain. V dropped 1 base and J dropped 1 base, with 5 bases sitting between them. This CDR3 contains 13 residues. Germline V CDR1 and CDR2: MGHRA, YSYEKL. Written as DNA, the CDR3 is TGCGCCAGCAGCCAAGCCGGGTCCTACGAGCAGTACTTC. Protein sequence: CASSQAGSYEQYF.

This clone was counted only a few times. The DNA for the CDR3 is TGTGCCAGCAGCCCGGCGGGGGGGGCAGGGGACCTGTACCTCCACTTT. Its protein is CASSPAGGAGDLYLHF. The V and J genes are TRBV7-6 and TRBJ1-6, with D possibly being TRBD1 (6 bases). This CDR3 comprises 16 residues. CDR1 and CDR2 from the germline V gene are SGHVS and FNYEAQ. Trimming cost V 5 bases and J 15 bases, with 26 bases left between them.

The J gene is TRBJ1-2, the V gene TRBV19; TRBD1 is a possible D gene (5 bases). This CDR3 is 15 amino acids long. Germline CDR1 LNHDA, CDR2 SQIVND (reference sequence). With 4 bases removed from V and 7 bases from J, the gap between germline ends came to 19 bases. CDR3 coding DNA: TGTGCCAGTAGTAACCCGGGCAGGGTGGGTGCTGGCTACACCTTC. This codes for CASSNPGRVGAGYTF.

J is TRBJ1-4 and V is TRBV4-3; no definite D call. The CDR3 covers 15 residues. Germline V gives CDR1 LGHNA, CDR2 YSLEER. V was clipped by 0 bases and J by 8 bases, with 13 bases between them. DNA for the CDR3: TGCGCCAGCAGCCAAGATAACCTAACGGGGGAAAAACTGTTTTTT. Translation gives CASSQDNLTGEKLFF.

The CDR3 DNA reads as TGTGCCAGCAGCTTAGCGCAGCGTGAGGAGACCCAGTACTTC. Amino acid sequence: CASSLAQREETQYF. The rearrangement joins TRBV7-2 to TRBJ2-5; no definite D call. CDR1 SGHTA and CDR2 FQGNSA come from the germline V gene. The CDR3 length is 14 residues. Trimming removed 0 bases at V and 5 bases at J, with 10 bases between.

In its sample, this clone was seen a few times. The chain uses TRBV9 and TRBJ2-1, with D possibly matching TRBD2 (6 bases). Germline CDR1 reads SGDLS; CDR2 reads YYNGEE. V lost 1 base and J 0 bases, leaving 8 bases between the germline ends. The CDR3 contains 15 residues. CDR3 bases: TGTGCCAGCAGCGTAACTAGCAACTCCTACAATGAGCAGTTCTTC. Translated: CASSVTSNSYNEQFF. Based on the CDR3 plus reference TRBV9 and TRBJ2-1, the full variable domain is DSGVTQTPKHLITATGQRVTLRCSPRSGDLSVYWYQQSLDQGLQFLIQYYNGEERAKGNILERFSAQQFPDLHSELNLSSLELGDSALYFCASSVTSNSYNEQFFGPGTRLTVL.

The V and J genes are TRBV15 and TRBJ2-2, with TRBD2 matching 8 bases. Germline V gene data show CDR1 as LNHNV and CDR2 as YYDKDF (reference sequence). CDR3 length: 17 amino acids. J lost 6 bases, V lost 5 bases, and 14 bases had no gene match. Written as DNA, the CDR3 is TGTGCCACCAGCTTCGATGGCCAGCGGGGGATCGCCGGGGAGCTGTTTTTT. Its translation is CATSFDGQRGIAGELFF.

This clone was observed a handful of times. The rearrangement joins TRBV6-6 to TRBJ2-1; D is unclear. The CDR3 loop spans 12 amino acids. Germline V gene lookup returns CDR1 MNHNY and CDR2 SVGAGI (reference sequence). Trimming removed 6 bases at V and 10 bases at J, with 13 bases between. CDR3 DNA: TGTGCCAGCAGCCCTTTTTACGGGGAGCAGTTCTTC. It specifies CASSPFYGEQFF.

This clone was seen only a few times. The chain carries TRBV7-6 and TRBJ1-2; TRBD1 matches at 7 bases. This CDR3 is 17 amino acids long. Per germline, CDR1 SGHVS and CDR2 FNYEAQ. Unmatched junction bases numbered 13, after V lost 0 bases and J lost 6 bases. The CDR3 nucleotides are TGTGCCAGCAGCTTAGCGATAACAGGGGAACGATGGGATGGCTACACCTTC. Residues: CASSLAITGERWDGYTF.